A selection of T cell receptor beta chains follows, all from one sample in a study of neurological immune-mediated disorders. TCRdb re-derived calls from the 5' RACE reads in MiXCR, one entry per CDR3 protein. This sample has tens of thousands of distinct CDR3 sequences; roughly 13% occur once, and the top ten carry approximately 4.6%. Sequencing was performed on PBMCs. The receptors stem from a female donor with HTLV-1-associated myelopathy (HAM/TSP). The CDR3 runs from the conserved cysteine through the conserved F or W. A D gene is named only where the DNA matches it firmly. For some rows the clone size is stated as once, few or many, or as a class when expanded; others skip it.

d_gene	v_gene	j_gene	abundance	CDR3nt	CDR3aa
NA	TRBV15	TRBJ2-7	once	TGTGCTACCAGCAGAGATCGTGGTAAACTCTCCTGCGAGCAGTACTTC	CATSRDRGKLSCEQYF
NA	TRBV21-1	TRBJ1-1	many	TGTGCCAGCAGCAAAGGTAACGGACGTATGAACACTGAAGCTTTCTTT	CASSKGNGRMNTEAFF
TRBD1	TRBV25-1	TRBJ2-7	few	TGTGCCGGGAGACGACAGGGGGCCTACGAGCAGTACTTC	CAGRRQGAYEQYF
TRBD2	TRBV15	TRBJ2-3	NA	TGTTCCACCAGTAGAGATGTGGGGGGGATAGATACGCAGTATTTT	CSTSRDVGGIDTQYF
NA	TRBV20-1	TRBJ2-2	many	TGCAGTGCTCCGCCAACGTTCTCCGGGGAGCTGTTTTTT	CSAPPTFSGELFF
NA	TRBV29-1	TRBJ2-1	many	TGCAGCGTTGAAGATCCCTTCTGGGGGAGGCGTGAGCAGTTCTTC	CSVEDPFWGRREQFF
NA	TRBV6-2/TRBV6-3	TRBJ2-7	NA	TGTGCCAGCAGGACTTCGTCGGGCGAGCAGTACTTC	CASRTSSGEQYF
NA	TRBV10-3	TRBJ2-7	many	TGTGCCATCAGTGAGAGGGGGGGGGGCTACGAGCAGTACTTC	CAISERGGGYEQYF
NA	TRBV7-9	TRBJ2-2	NA	TGTGCCAGTAGCAGGGACTTTTTCACCGGGGATCTGTTTTTT	CASSRDFFTGDLFF
TRBD1	TRBV5-1	TRBJ2-7	many	TGCGCCAGCAGCTTGGAAGAGACAGGGGCCTACGAGCAGTACTTC	CASSLEETGAYEQYF
NA	TRBV5-1	TRBJ1-2	many	TGCGCCAGCAGCTTGGAGGTGAGCTATGGCTACACCTTC	CASSLEVSYGYTF
NA	TRBV7-9	TRBJ2-2	many	TGTGCCAGCAGCTTAACTGAGACCGGGGAGCTGTTTTTT	CASSLTETGELFF
NA	TRBV14	TRBJ2-3	many	TGTGCCAGCAGCCCACACGGACTCGATACGCAGTATTTT	CASSPHGLDTQYF
TRBD2	TRBV20-1	TRBJ2-3	many	TGCAGTGCTAGGACTAGCGGGGTAGATACGCAGTATTTT	CSARTSGVDTQYF
NA	TRBV18	TRBJ2-3	many	TGTGCCAGCTCCCGAACTACTCCAGATACGCAGTATTTT	CASSRTTPDTQYF
NA	TRBV10-3	TRBJ1-6	NA	TGTGTCATCACGGAGCTTTATAATTCACCACTCCACTTT	CVITELYNSPLHF
NA	TRBV19	TRBJ2-2	many	TGTGCCAGTAGTCACAGCCAGACCGGGGAGCTGTTTTTT	CASSHSQTGELFF
NA	TRBV4-1	TRBJ1-5	many	TGCGCCAGCAGCCAAGTTTATAGGGGGTCGGACAATCAGCCCCAGCATTTT	CASSQVYRGSDNQPQHF
NA	TRBV20-1	TRBJ1-1	many	TGCAGTGCTATTCCAGGCGGGTGGGACACTGAAGCTTTCTTT	CSAIPGGWDTEAFF
NA	TRBV10-3	TRBJ2-1	many	TGTGCCATCAGAGGTTCCTACAATGAGCAGTTCTTC	CAIRGSYNEQFF
NA	TRBV20-1	TRBJ1-5	many	TGCAGTGCTAGAGATCTGGCAGATAGCAATCAGCCCCAGCATTTT	CSARDLADSNQPQHF
NA	TRBV5-1	TRBJ2-2	many	TGCGCCAGCAGCTTCAACACCGGGGAGCTGTTTTTT	CASSFNTGELFF
NA	TRBV12-3/TRBV12-4	TRBJ2-7	many	TGTGCCAGCAGTTTATTGCCAGGGGACGAGCAGTACTTC	CASSLLPGDEQYF
NA	TRBV7-9	TRBJ1-1	NA	TGTGCCAACAGCTTAGACGGGTTGAACACTGAAGCTTTCTTT	CANSLDGLNTEAFF
TRBD1	TRBV11-3	TRBJ2-1	many	TGTGCCAGCAGCCCGAGGCAGGGGGCGGTTGGGGATGAGCAGTTCTTC	CASSPRQGAVGDEQFF
TRBD1	TRBV18	TRBJ1-1	few	TGTGCCAGCTCACCGCGGACAGGGGACTACACTGAAGCTTTCTTT	CASSPRTGDYTEAFF
TRBD1	TRBV10-3	TRBJ2-1	many	TGTGCCATCAGTCAAGAGACAGGGGCGTACAATGAGCAGTTCTTC	CAISQETGAYNEQFF
NA	TRBV28	TRBJ2-7	NA	TGTGCCAGCAGTTTAGACGAGCAGTACTTC	CASSLDEQYF
NA	TRBV7-9	TRBJ2-5	many	TGTGCCAGCAGCGAAGGCAGGGTAGAGACCCAGTACTTC	CASSEGRVETQYF
NA	TRBV27	TRBJ2-1	NA	TGTGCCAGCAGAATAGGGGCCGTAGCCTACAATGAGCAGTTCTTC	CASRIGAVAYNEQFF
NA	TRBV18	TRBJ2-1	many	TGTGCCAGCTCACCGGGGGCAGAGCAGTTCTTC	CASSPGAEQFF
NA	TRBV2	TRBJ2-3	many	TGTGCCAGCAGTGACAGAGCTGCGCAGTATTTT	CASSDRAAQYF
NA	TRBV9	TRBJ2-6	many	TGTGCCAGCAGCGCAAGCTCTGGGGCCAACGTCCTGACTTTC	CASSASSGANVLTF
TRBD1	TRBV5-1	TRBJ1-1	many	TGCGCCAGCAGCAGTTCGCCGGGACAGGGAGAGGCTTTCTTT	CASSSSPGQGEAFF
NA	TRBV28	TRBJ2-1	many	TGTGCCAGCAGGTCACTCCGCCTCGGGTCATACAATGAGCAGTTCTTC	CASRSLRLGSYNEQFF
NA	TRBV7-9	TRBJ2-5	many	TGTGCCAGCAGCGCGACAGTTATCCAAGAGACCCAGTACTTC	CASSATVIQETQYF
TRBD1	TRBV9	TRBJ2-3	many	TGTGCCAGCAGTGGTTCAACAGGGGCCTACACAGATACGCAGTATTTT	CASSGSTGAYTDTQYF
NA	TRBV5-4	TRBJ2-1	NA	TGTGCCAGCAGCCGGACAAGCTACAATGAGCAGTTCTTC	CASSRTSYNEQFF
TRBD1	TRBV28	TRBJ2-7	many	TGTGCCAGCAGGTCAGGACAGGGGTTTTACGAGCAGTACTTC	CASRSGQGFYEQYF
NA	TRBV15	TRBJ2-1	NA	TGTGTCACCAGCAGAGATCGCAGGTACAATGAGCAGTTCTTC	CVTSRDRRYNEQFF
TRBD1	TRBV7-6	TRBJ2-7	many	TGTGCCAGCAGCTTAGGTGGGACAGGAGCCTACGAGCAGTACTTC	CASSLGGTGAYEQYF
NA	TRBV4-1	TRBJ2-7	many	TGCGCCAGCAGCCAAGATCGGTGGGGACCCTACGAGCAGTACTTC	CASSQDRWGPYEQYF
NA	TRBV7-2	TRBJ1-1	many	TGTGCCAGCAGCTTATGGGAGGGGAGCCAAGCTTTCTTT	CASSLWEGSQAFF
NA	TRBV12-3/TRBV12-4	TRBJ1-5	many	TGTGCCAGCAGTTTCGGCTGGGGTTCGTATCAGCCCCAGCATTTT	CASSFGWGSYQPQHF
NA	TRBV10-3	TRBJ2-5	many	TGTGCCCCACCCCCCGGATCCCCAGAGACCCAGTACTTC	CAPPPGSPETQYF
NA	TRBV9	TRBJ1-2	many	TGTGCCAGCAGCGCAGAGGGAACACATGGCTACACCTTC	CASSAEGTHGYTF
NA	TRBV7-2	TRBJ1-1	many	TGTGCCAGCAGCTTTGACGGTAACACTGAAGCTTTCTTT	CASSFDGNTEAFF
NA	TRBV5-1	TRBJ2-2	many	TGCGCCAGCAGCTTGGGGGCGGACACCGGGGAGCTGTTTTTT	CASSLGADTGELFF
TRBD2	TRBV7-2	TRBJ2-5	many	TGTGCCAGCAGCGATCGGGGGGGCGGGGAGACCCAGTACTTC	CASSDRGGGETQYF
NA	TRBV20-1	TRBJ2-5	many	TGCAGTGCTAGAGGGACCCACGAGACCCAGTACTTC	CSARGTHETQYF
NA	TRBV24-1	TRBJ2-3	NA	TGTGCCACCAGTGATCCGGGGTATCCTCCATATACGCAGTATTTT	CATSDPGYPPYTQYF